The 2 T cell receptor beta chains below were found in one sample sequenced in a study of siplizumab effects on memory and regulatory T cells. The table came from immunoSEQ multiplex PCR; TCRdb's copy has only in-frame clones and leaves some out. The table records around 82,000 clones, around 93% of them present only once. Material for sequencing was CD8+ T cells sorted from blood. Source of these receptors: a human donor in good health.

This rearrangement joins TRBV10-1 to TRBJ2-5; the D call may be TRBD1 or TRBD2 (6 bases each). Matching the DNA end better, TRBJ2-7 makes the J call doubtful. Per germline, CDR1 WNHNN and CDR2 SYGVQD (reference sequence). This CDR3 has 14 amino acids. The CDR3 DNA is TGCGCACTACCCGGGGGCAGGCCAACTTACGAGCAGTACTTC. This gives the protein CALPGGRPTYEQYF.

This chain links TRBV7-8 with TRBJ2-7, with TRBD2 matching over 12 bases. Trimming took 5 bases from V and 0 from J; bases not matched to a gene: 8. The CDR3 is 17 amino acids. The germline V gene encodes CDR1 SGHVS and CDR2 FQNEAQ. The CDR3 reads CASSPTSGGPTSYEQYF. The CDR3 DNA sequence: TGTGCCAGCAGCCCGACTAGCGGGGGCCCAACCTCCTACGAGCAGTACTTC.